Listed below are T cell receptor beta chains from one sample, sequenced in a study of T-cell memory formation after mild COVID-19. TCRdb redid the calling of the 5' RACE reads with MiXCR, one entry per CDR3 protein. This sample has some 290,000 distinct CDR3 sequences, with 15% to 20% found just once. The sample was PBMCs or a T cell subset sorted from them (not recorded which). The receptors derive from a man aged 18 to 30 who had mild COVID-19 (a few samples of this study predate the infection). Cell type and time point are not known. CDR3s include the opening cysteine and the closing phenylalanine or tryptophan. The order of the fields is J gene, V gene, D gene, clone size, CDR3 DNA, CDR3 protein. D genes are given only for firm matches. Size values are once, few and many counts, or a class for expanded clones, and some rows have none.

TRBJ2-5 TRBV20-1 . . TGCAGTGCTGGGGCAGGGGGGTCGTACCAAGAGACCCAGTACTTC CSAGAGGSYQETQYF
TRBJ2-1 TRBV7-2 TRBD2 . TGTGCCAGCAGCCCCACGGGGGGGATCAATGAGCAGTTCTTC CASSPTGGINEQFF
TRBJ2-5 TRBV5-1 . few TGCGCCAGCAGCCTCTCGGAGGGTGGTGTCCAAGAGACCCAGTACTTC CASSLSEGGVQETQYF
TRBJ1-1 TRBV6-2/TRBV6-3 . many TGTGCCAGTTGGGACACAGACGGGACTGAAGCTTTCTTT CASWDTDGTEAFF
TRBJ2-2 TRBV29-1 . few TGCAGCGTTGAGGTCTCGAACACCGGGGAGCTGTTTTTT CSVEVSNTGELFF
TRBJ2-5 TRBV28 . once TGTGCCAGCAGACCCGCCGGGTGGCAGGGACCCTACCAAGAGACCCAGTACTTC CASRPAGWQGPYQETQYF
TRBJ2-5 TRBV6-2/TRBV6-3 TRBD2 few TGTGCCAGCAGTGGCGTTTTAGCGGGGGGCGAGACCCAGTACTTC CASSGVLAGGETQYF
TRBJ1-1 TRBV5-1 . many TGCGCCAGCAGCACCACAGGGAAAGGGGGGACTGAAGCTTTCTTT CASSTTGKGGTEAFF
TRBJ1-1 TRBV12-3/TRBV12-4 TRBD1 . TGTGCCAGCAGTCTGACAGGGTTCACTGAAGCTTTCTTT CASSLTGFTEAFF
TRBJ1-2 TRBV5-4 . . TGTGCCAGCAGCTTGGCCTACGCTCCTAACGGCTACACCTTC CASSLAYAPNGYTF
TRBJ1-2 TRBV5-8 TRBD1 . TGTGCCAGCAGCTTGTTCGACGACAGGGACTATGGCTACACCTTC CASSLFDDRDYGYTF
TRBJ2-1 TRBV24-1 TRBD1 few TGTGCCACCAGTGAGCCAGGGGGCTGCGAGCAGTTCTTC CATSEPGGCEQFF
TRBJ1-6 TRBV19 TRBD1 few TGTGCCACGACCCGGGACAGGAGTGGTTCACCCCTCCACTTT CATTRDRSGSPLHF
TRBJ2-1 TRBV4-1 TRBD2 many TGCGCCAGCAGCCCTCTGGCGGGGGGGTATAATGAGCAGTTCTTC CASSPLAGGYNEQFF
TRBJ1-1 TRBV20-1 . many TGCAGTGCTAGAGGTACTGAAGCTTTCTTT CSARGTEAFF
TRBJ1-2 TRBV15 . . TGTGCCACCAGCAGAGATCAGGGAGTTAACTATGGCTACACCTTC CATSRDQGVNYGYTF
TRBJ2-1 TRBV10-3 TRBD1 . TGTGCCTCGCGATTGACAGGGATCGGTGAGCAGTCCTTC CASRLTGIGEQSF
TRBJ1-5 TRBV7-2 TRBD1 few TGTGCCAGCAGCTTACTGGGCAGGGGGAATAATCAGCCCCAGCATTTT CASSLLGRGNNQPQHF